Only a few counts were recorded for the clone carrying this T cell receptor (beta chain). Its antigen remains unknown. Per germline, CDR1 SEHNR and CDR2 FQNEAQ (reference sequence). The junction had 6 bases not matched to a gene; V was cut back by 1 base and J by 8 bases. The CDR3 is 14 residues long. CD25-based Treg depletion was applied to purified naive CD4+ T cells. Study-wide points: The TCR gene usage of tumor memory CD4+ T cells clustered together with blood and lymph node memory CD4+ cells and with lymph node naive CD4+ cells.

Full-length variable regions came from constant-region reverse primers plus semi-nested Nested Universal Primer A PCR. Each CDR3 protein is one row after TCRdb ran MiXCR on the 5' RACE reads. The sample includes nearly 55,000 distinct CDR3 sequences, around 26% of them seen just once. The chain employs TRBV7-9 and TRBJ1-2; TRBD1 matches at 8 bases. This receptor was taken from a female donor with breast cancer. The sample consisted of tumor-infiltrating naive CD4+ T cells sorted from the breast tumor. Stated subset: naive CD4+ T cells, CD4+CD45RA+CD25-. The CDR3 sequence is CASSLEDREVGYTF. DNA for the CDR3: TGTGCCAGCAGCTTAGAGGACAGGGAAGTGGGCTACACCTTC.